This T cell receptor (beta chain) was captured by sequencing in a study of tumor and adjacent non-tumor tissue in lung cancer. About the research overall: Samples averaged roughly 4.2 million productive TCRbeta reads each. Study findings and constraints: TCR diversity was significantly greater in tumor than normal lung tissue.

At least ten counts were recorded for this clonotype. The target antigen is unknown. RNA was extracted from bulk tissue without any cell sorting. This non-tumor lung sample came from over 3 cm beyond the tumor edge. CDR1 is MNHNS and CDR2 is SASEGT in the germline V gene. V was shortened by 10 bases and J by 5 bases, with 6 bases between the two germline ends. The CDR3 totals 10 residues. Three rounds of nested PCR, following a modified ARM-PCR protocol, produced the TCRbeta library. Using its own MiXCR run on the multiplex PCR reads, TCRdb lists one record per CDR3 protein. The sample lists 60,000 to 85,000 distinct CDR3 sequences; 76% were seen once.

The chain recombines TRBV6-1 with TRBJ2-1; D unclear. The sequence came from a man aged 60-69 years with non-small cell lung cancer. Sequencing was done on a sample of distant non-tumor lung tissue. The CDR3 is CAIMNNEQFF. The CDR3 DNA reads TGTGCCATAATGAACAATGAGCAGTTCTTC.